This TCR beta chain was found in a study of blood T cells in healthy people across ages. Sample-barcoded 5' priming and a J-beta primer mix drove a second PCR of about 6 to 12 cycles. TCRdb re-called the 5' RACE reads with MiXCR, one entry per CDR3 protein. The data contain 800,000 or so distinct CDR3 sequences, about 25% of them singletons. The CDR3 loop spans 14 amino acids. CDR1 and CDR2 (germline): ENHRY, SYGVKD. Comment on this clonotype: The junction differs from germline at one of its ends, possibly a read error.

The same specimen was also included in a second study, on T cells of mothers and their children.

What was sequenced was blood. V is TRBV10-3 and J is TRBJ2-7; 12 positions match TRBD1. The sequence was obtained from a boy aged 10-17 years in good health. The CDR3 is CAIRPGQGAYVQYF. CDR3 nucleotides: TGTGCCATCAGGCCGGGACAGGGGGCCTACGTGCAGTACTTC.